Below are 5 T cell receptor beta chains sequenced from a single sample in a study of cytomegalovirus exposure and HLA in healthy donors. This PCR relied on a set of 60 Vbeta primers and 13 Jbeta primers. The table came from immunoSEQ multiplex PCR; TCRdb's copy has only in-frame clones and leaves some out. The sample has 100,000 to 150,000 clones; around 75% are singletons. Material for sequencing was PBMCs. All receptors come from a man in his 60s in good health and CMV-seropositive.

V is TRBV7-6 and J is TRBJ2-2; 7 bases are a match to TRBD1. The CDR3 contains 16 residues. V lost 2 bases to trimming and J lost 3 bases; unmatched junction nucleotides: 6. Germline V gene data show CDR1 as SGHVS and CDR2 as FNYEAQ. CDR3 sequence reads: CASSLNRGGDTGELFF. CDR3 coding DNA: TGTGCCAGCAGCTTAAATCGAGGGGGCGACACCGGGGAGCTGTTTTTT.

The rearrangement uses TRBV6-5 and TRBJ2-7; a weak D match, TRBD1 (5 bases). The CDR3 is made up of 14 amino acids. Per the germline V gene, CDR1 is MNHEY and CDR2 is SVGAGI. The V end was cut by 4 bases, the J end by 0 bases, with 10 bases between. CDR3 protein: CASSLYRSSYEQYF. Here the CDR3 DNA reads TGTGCCAGCAGTTTATACAGGAGCTCCTACGAGCAGTACTTC.

This chain links TRBV30 with TRBJ1-2, with TRBD1 matching 7 bases. Germline CDR1 and CDR2: GTSNPN and SVGIG (reference sequence). This CDR3 is built from 13 residues. The V gene end was trimmed by 1 base and the J gene end by 7 bases; junction bases not matched to a gene: 6. In nucleotides, the CDR3 is TGTGCCTGGAGTGAGGGGCAGGGGGTTGGCTACACCTTC. It codes for CAWSEGQGVGYTF.

This sequence joins TRBV5-1 and TRBJ1-1; D uncertain. Germline V gene sequence: CDR1 SGHRS, CDR2 YFSETQ. V was trimmed by 5 bases and J by 4 bases, leaving 12 bases between them. This CDR3 has 13 residues. The DNA of the CDR3 is TGCGCCAGCAGTTTTGGGCTCAGCACTGAAGCTTTCTTT. This encodes CASSFGLSTEAFF.

The chain carries TRBV19 and TRBJ1-5, with 9 bases fitting TRBD1. The junction had 1 base not matched to a gene; V was cut back by 5 bases and J by 2 bases. Germline CDR1 LNHDA, CDR2 SQIVND (reference sequence). The CDR3 has 14 amino acids. The CDR3 DNA sequence: TGTGCCAGTAGTTGGACAGGGGGCAATCAGCCCCAGCATTTT. As protein: CASSWTGGNQPQHF.